A single sample is the source of the 27 T cell receptor beta chains below, sequenced in a study of blood T cell repertoires in COVID-19. TCRdb's table, derived via immunoSEQ multiplex PCR, lists solely in-frame clones and lacks some. Seen here are about 110,000 clones, more than 75% observed once, and the top ten hold 1.4% to 1.5%. The sequencing input was peripheral blood. These receptors were collected from a man aged 40-55 years with acute or convalescent COVID-19.

The V gene is TRBV7-2, the J gene TRBJ1-2; D ambiguous. The CDR3 length is 13 residues. With 5 bases removed from V and 8 bases from J, the gap between germline ends came to 15 bases. Germline CDR1 and CDR2: SGHTA and FQGNSA. The CDR3 DNA reads as TGTGCCAGCAGCCCTTTCTTCCCCCCCGGCTACACCTTC. Protein sequence: CASSPFFPPGYTF.

This chain uses TRBV2 with TRBJ2-2; no definite D call. The length of the CDR3 is 15 residues. Per the germline V gene, CDR1 is SNHLY and CDR2 is FYNNEI. Deletions cut 0 bases from V and 7 bases from J, with 12 bases between. The CDR3 nucleotides read TGTGCCAGCAGTGAAGCGAACCCCCCGGGCGGGGAGCTGTTTTTT. This gives the protein CASSEANPPGGELFF.

The DNA of the CDR3 is TGCGCCAGCGCGCGAACCGGACTAGCGGGTCAAGAGACCCAGTACTTC. Residues: CASARTGLAGQETQYF. The rearrangement links TRBV5-1 to TRBJ2-5; TRBD2 aligns across 11 bases. This CDR3 has 16 residues. Looked up from germline, CDR1 is SGHRS and CDR2 is YFSETQ. V dropped 7 bases and J dropped 2; count of bases not matched to a gene: 10.

J is TRBJ2-5 and V is TRBV5-1; 7 nucleotides agree with TRBD1. The V segment lost 4 bases and the J segment 2 bases; nucleotides outside the gene matches: 11. This CDR3 has 16 amino acids. Per germline, CDR1 SGHRS and CDR2 YFSETQ. The CDR3 bases are TGCGCCAGCAGCAAAACCGGGACAGTGGGACAAGAGACCCAGTACTTC. This codes for CASSKTGTVGQETQYF.

The CDR3 bases are TGTGCCACAGAGGGGACAGAGAACACTGAAGCTTTCTTT. Translated: CATEGTENTEAFF. J is TRBJ1-1 and V is TRBV2, with 7 bases aligning to TRBD1. Germline CDR1 SNHLY, CDR2 FYNNEI. Trimming cost V 10 bases and J 1 base; bases outside gene matches: 6. The CDR3 length is 13 residues. The entire variable domain, with the rest obtained from reference TRBV2 and TRBJ1-1, is as follows: EPEVTQTPSHQVTQMGQEVILRCVPISNHLYFYWYRQILGQKVEFLVSFYNNEISEKSEIFDDQFSVERPDGSNFTLKIRSTKLEDSAMYFCATEGTENTEAFFGQGTRLTVV.

The chain employs TRBV5-8 and TRBJ1-5; tentative D call: TRBD1 (6 bases). The CDR3 is 18 amino acids. Germline V gene data show CDR1 as SGHTS and CDR2 as YDEGEE. Trimming stripped 1 base from V and 5 bases from J, with 22 bases between. DNA of the CDR3: TGTGCCAGCAGCTTGATAGGGAGTTGGGGACATATAGATCAGCCCCAGCATTTT. Translation: CASSLIGSWGHIDQPQHF. The full variable domain, in which reference TRBV5-8 and TRBJ1-5 provide the parts outside the CDR3, is EAGVTQSPTHLIKTRGQQATLRCSPISGHTSVYWYQQALGLGLQFLLWYDEGEERNRGNFPPRFSGRQFPNYSSELNVNALELEDSALYLCASSLIGSWGHIDQPQHFGDGTRLSIL.

The J gene is TRBJ2-7, the V gene TRBV18, with TRBD1 as a possible D gene (6 bases). The CDR3 extends over 16 amino acids. Trimming left V 0 bases short and J 3 bases short, with 15 bases between. In germline, CDR1 is KGHSH, CDR2 LQKENI. The CDR3 reads CASSPPGVRGHYEQYF. CDR3 nucleotide sequence: TGTGCCAGCTCACCACCGGGGGTTAGGGGACACTACGAGCAGTACTTC.

The chain is built from TRBV28 and TRBJ2-5, with 10 bases matching TRBD2. Germline V gene data show CDR1 as MDHEN and CDR2 as SYDVKM. V lost 8 bases and J lost 4; bases outside the gene matches: 10. The CDR3 sequence is 15 residues long. The CDR3 reads CASRPLAGLAETQYF. The DNA of the CDR3 is TGTGCCAGCCGACCACTAGCGGGATTAGCAGAGACCCAGTACTTC.

The chain has TRBV5-8 and TRBJ1-4, with D perhaps matching TRBD1 (5 bases). The CDR3 covers 17 residues. Germline CDR1 and CDR2: SGHTS and YDEGEE. The V gene lost 3 bases and the J gene lost 0 bases, with 15 bases spanning the gap. The CDR3 loop is CASSSGWGGATNEKLFF. CDR3 nucleotide sequence: TGTGCCAGCAGCTCCGGTTGGGGAGGGGCAACTAATGAAAAACTGTTTTTT.

The chain couples TRBV7-6 to TRBJ1-2, with 7 bases fitting TRBD1. The CDR3 contains 15 residues. J lost 10 bases, V lost 2 bases, and 13 bases had no gene match. Looked up from germline, CDR1 is SGHVS and CDR2 is FNYEAQ. The CDR3, as DNA: TGTGCCAGCAGCTTAATAGGAACAGACAGGGCGGACTACACCTTC. Translation: CASSLIGTDRADYTF.

This sequence joins TRBV5-1 and TRBJ1-1, with 12 bases that match TRBD1. V shed 0 bases, J shed 9 bases, and the junction held 9 bases outside the gene matches. Per germline, CDR1 SGHRS and CDR2 YFSETQ. The CDR3 contains 16 residues. In DNA form, the CDR3 reads TGCGCCAGCAGCTTGGTGGGACAGGGGGCGCGTGGGAAAGCTTTCTTT. Protein product: CASSLVGQGARGKAFF.

V is TRBV4-2 and J is TRBJ2-1, with TRBD2 matching 14 bases. J was trimmed by 7 bases and V by 4 bases; bases with no gene match: 3. Germline V gene lookup returns CDR1 LGHNA and CDR2 YNFKEQ. CDR3 length equals 15 residues. The CDR3 DNA reads TGTGCCAGCAGCCCGGGACTAGCGGGGGCAAATGAGCAGTTCTTC. It is translated as CASSPGLAGANEQFF.

The V call is TRBV3-1 (or the pseudogene TRBV3-2), the J call TRBJ1-2; 7 nucleotides match TRBD1. Germline V CDR1 and CDR2: LGHDT, YNNKEL (reference sequence). The CDR3 contains 14 residues. Unmatched junction bases numbered 6, after V lost 0 bases and J lost 8 bases. The CDR3 is CASSQDNTGAGYTF. The CDR3 DNA reads as TGTGCCAGCAGCCAAGATAATACAGGGGCCGGCTACACCTTC.

The chain combines TRBV6-5 with TRBJ2-1; 7 bases are a match to TRBD1. Trimming removed 4 bases from V and 15 bases from J; junction bases left unmatched: 15. The V gene's germline CDR1 is MNHEY and CDR2 SVGAGI. The CDR3 is 14 residues long. The CDR3 here is CASSSSRQGPLGFF. The DNA for the CDR3 is TGTGCCAGCAGTTCCTCCAGACAGGGCCCCCTTGGGTTCTTC.

The rearrangement links TRBV6-5 to TRBJ1-1; 7 bases match TRBD1. The CDR3 contains 14 residues. The germline V gene has CDR1 MNHEY and CDR2 SVGAGI. Trimming cost V 6 bases and J 5 bases; bases outside gene matches: 9. CDR3 in amino acids: CASSPQGTRTEAFF. The CDR3 DNA reads as TGTGCCAGCAGCCCACAGGGGACAAGGACTGAAGCTTTCTTT.

V gene TRBV6-1 combines with J gene TRBJ1-2; D is undetermined. The CDR3 is 13 residues long. Trimming removed 1 base at V and 9 bases at J, with 12 bases between. Germline CDR1 reads MNHNS; CDR2 reads SASEGT. The CDR3: CASSEGNSQSYTF. In DNA form, the CDR3 reads TGTGCCAGCAGTGAAGGGAACAGCCAAAGCTACACCTTC.

This chain uses TRBV19 with TRBJ1-6, with TRBD1 matching 11 bases. Per the germline V gene, CDR1 is LNHDA and CDR2 is SQIVND (reference sequence). The ends lost 6 bases at V and 6 bases at J; junction bases unmatched: 4. The CDR3 length is 15 residues. Here the CDR3 reads CASRTGQGGNSPLHF. The CDR3, as DNA: TGTGCCAGTAGGACGGGACAGGGGGGTAATTCACCCCTCCACTTT. The full variable domain, with the rest looked up from reference TRBV19 and TRBJ1-6, is DGGITQSPKYLFRKEGQNVTLSCEQNLNHDAMYWYRQDPGQGLRLIYYSQIVNDFQKGDIAEGYSVSREKKESFPLTVTSAQKNPTAFYLCASRTGQGGNSPLHFGNGTRLTVT.

This rearrangement joins TRBV11-2 to TRBJ2-1, with D possibly TRBD2 on 7 matching bases. Trimming took 0 bases from V and 5 from J, leaving 11 bases between them. Germline V gene sequence: CDR1 SGHAT, CDR2 FQNNGV. The CDR3 runs 15 residues. The CDR3 nucleotides read TGTGCCAGCAGCTTAGAGATAGGGGGGGACAATGAGCAGTTCTTC. It specifies CASSLEIGGDNEQFF.

The chain has TRBV20-1 and TRBJ2-1; 8 nucleotides match TRBD2. Germline V gives CDR1 DFQATT, CDR2 SNEGSKA (reference sequence). The CDR3 has 14 amino acids. V lost 6 bases to trimming and J lost 8 bases; unmatched junction nucleotides: 12. This CDR3 reads CSASTSGLKHEQFF. CDR3 in DNA: TGCAGTGCCAGTACTAGCGGCCTTAAGCATGAGCAGTTCTTC.

The chain uses TRBV7-2 and TRBJ2-1, with 8 bases fitting TRBD2. Germline V gene lookup returns CDR1 SGHTA and CDR2 FQGNSA. V shed 6 bases, J shed 10 bases, and the junction held 11 bases outside the gene matches. This CDR3 contains 14 residues. CDR3 in amino acids: CASRAGTRVGEQFF. The CDR3 coding sequence is TGTGCCAGCAGAGCTGGGACTAGGGTGGGCGAGCAGTTCTTC.

In its sample, this clone was seen a few times. The V call is TRBV28, the J call TRBJ1-5; tentatively, D is TRBD1 (6 bases). Germline assignment: CDR1 MDHEN and CDR2 SYDVKM. Trimming took off 1 base at V and 4 bases at J, with 14 bases between the two ends. This CDR3 has 16 residues. CDR3 coding DNA: TGTGCCAGCAGTTTATCGGGCAGGGGTAGAAATCAGCCCCAGCATTTT. The encoded protein is CASSLSGRGRNQPQHF.

This clone was detected once. The V and J genes are TRBV7-2 and TRBJ1-1; D may be TRBD1 (6 bases). Germline loops: CDR1 SGHTA, CDR2 FQGNSA. The V gene lost 5 bases and the J gene lost 0 bases, with 7 bases spanning the gap. CDR3 length: 13 residues. As DNA, the CDR3 is TGTGCCAGCAGCGGACAGCTGAACACTGAAGCTTTCTTT. Encoded protein: CASSGQLNTEAFF.

This chain connects TRBV4-3 to TRBJ2-1; 12 positions agree with TRBD2. Germline assignment: CDR1 LGHNA and CDR2 YSLEER. This CDR3 contains 17 residues. J gave up 6 bases and V 1 base, and 7 bases lay outside the gene matches. CDR3 sequence: CASSQAPASGGANEQFF. In DNA form, the CDR3 reads TGCGCCAGCAGCCAAGCCCCGGCTAGCGGGGGGGCCAATGAGCAGTTCTTC.

This clone was recorded a few times. The CDR3 DNA is TGTGCCAGCAGCCAATCCAGGACAGGACTTCTGGATGGCTACACCTTC. It codes for CASSQSRTGLLDGYTF. The gene calls are TRBV16 and TRBJ1-2, with 7 bases matching TRBD1. This CDR3 is 16 amino acids long. Germline V lookup: CDR1 KGHSY, CDR2 FQNENV. The junction had 10 bases not matched to a gene; V was cut back by 0 bases and J by 6 bases. Supplemented by reference TRBV16 and TRBJ1-2, the full variable domain reads GEEVAQTPKHLVRGEGQKAKLYCAPIKGHSYVFWYQQVLKNEFKFLISFQNENVFDETGMPKERFSAKCLPNSPCSLEIQATKLEDSAVYFCASSQSRTGLLDGYTFGSGTRLTVV.

The chain links TRBV18 to TRBJ2-7; D not certain. V lost 5 bases to trimming and J lost 6 bases, with 20 bases between them. The CDR3 covers 15 residues. CDR1 and CDR2 from the germline V gene are KGHSH and LQKENI. This chain's CDR3 is CASSRETPERSEQYF. The CDR3 nucleotides are TGTGCCAGCTCAAGAGAGACTCCTGAACGCTCCGAGCAGTACTTC.

This chain connects TRBV27 to TRBJ2-7; 13 bases map to TRBD2. CDR3 length: 15 amino acids. Germline-derived CDR1 and CDR2 are MNHEY and SMNVEV (reference sequence). Trimming at V came to 6 bases and at J to 4 bases, leaving 6 bases not matched to a gene. The DNA for the CDR3 is TGTGCCAGCAGACGACTAGCGGGAGGATTGTACGAGCAGTACTTC. It codes for CASRRLAGGLYEQYF.

The rearrangement joins TRBV7-9 to TRBJ1-4; no clear D gene. Germline V gene sequence: CDR1 SEHNR, CDR2 FQNEAQ (reference sequence). There are 13 residues in the CDR3. Trimming removed 1 base at V and 3 bases at J, with 3 bases between. Here the CDR3 reads CASSLGPNEKLFF. DNA for the CDR3: TGTGCCAGCAGCTTAGGGCCTAATGAAAAACTGTTTTTT.